The subject of this entry is one T cell receptor (beta chain). From germline, CDR1 is SGHTA and CDR2 FQGNSA. Trimming cost V 2 bases and J 0 bases; bases outside gene matches: 4. The CDR3 is 17 amino acids. The protocol was immunoSEQ multiplex PCR, while the TCRdb copy is restricted to in-frame clones and leaves out a portion. The sample lists 50,000 or so clones; approximately 83% were seen once. The data stem from a study of PD-L1 blockade in urothelial cancer. In the study overall: T cells were recovered from blood samples at a median of approximately 150,000.

Sample time point: peripheral blood 6 weeks after treatment start. This clonotype was sampled from a man in his 60s with urothelial cancer. The sample consisted of PBMCs, taken around atezolizumab (anti-PD-L1) treatment. The J gene is TRBJ1-3, the V gene TRBV7-2; 10 bases map to TRBD1. CDR3 DNA: TGTGCCAGCAGCTTATGGGGACAGGGGCACTCTGGAAACACCATATATTTT. It translates to CASSLWGQGHSGNTIYF. Full variable domain (rest looked up from reference TRBV7-2 and TRBJ1-3): GAGVSQSPSNKVTEKGKDVELRCDPISGHTALYWYRQSLGQGLEFLIYFQGNSAPDKSGLPSDRFSAERTGGSVSTLTIQRTQQEDSAVYLCASSLWGQGHSGNTIYFGEGSWLTVV.